These 19 T cell receptor beta chains share one sample of origin, sequenced in a study of blood T cells in healthy people across ages. PCR was performed a second time for 7 to 11 cycles using a sample-barcoded 5' primer and a J-beta primer mix. MiXCR, run by TCRdb on the 5' RACE reads, gives a single entry per CDR3 protein. Of 750,000 to 1,000,000 distinct CDR3 sequences in the sample, 29% were seen once. This sample was shared with a second study, whose subject was T cells of mothers and their children.

The specimen sequenced was blood. The receptors come from a woman aged 40 to 50 in good health.

This clonotype was picked up many times. The J gene is TRBJ2-7, the V gene TRBV7-9, with D possibly TRBD2 on 5 matching bases. CDR1 SEHNR and CDR2 FQNEAQ come from the germline V gene (reference sequence). V lost 5 bases and J 2 bases, leaving 19 bases between the germline ends. The CDR3 spans 16 residues. The CDR3 DNA is TGTGCCAGCAGCAGCCGGACGCAAGGGAGCACCTACGAGCAGTACTTC. This encodes CASSSRTQGSTYEQYF.

Note on this clonotype: A read error may account for a junction end that differs from germline. The chain has TRBV12-3 or TRBV12-4 and TRBJ2-7; D may match TRBD1 or TRBD2 (6 bases each). The CDR3 runs to 14 residues. This CDR3 is CASRLGIGGHEQYF. CDR3 in DNA: TGTGCCAGCAGGTTAGGTATAGGGGGGCACGAGCAGTACTTC.

J is TRBJ1-5 and V is TRBV20-1; 10 nucleotides agree with TRBD1. The CDR3 is 19 amino acids. CDR1 is DFQATT, CDR2 SNEGSKA, per germline (reference sequence). Losses at the gene ends were 0 bases for V and 4 bases for J; bases not matched to a gene: 15. The CDR3 reads CSARDLRDRGAVLNQPQHF. CDR3 nucleotides: TGCAGTGCTAGAGATCTTCGGGACAGGGGCGCCGTTCTAAATCAGCCCCAGCATTTT.

This clonotype appeared a few times. The chain couples TRBV27 to TRBJ1-3, with D hard to call. Germline loops: CDR1 MNHEY, CDR2 SMNVEV (reference sequence). This CDR3 contains 16 residues. The V end was cut by 5 bases, the J end by 0 bases, with 14 bases between. Here the CDR3 DNA reads TGTGCCAGCAGTCCGTGGTCCTCGTTCTCTGGAAACACCATATATTTT. Translated: CASSPWSSFSGNTIYF.

V gene TRBV12-3 or TRBV12-4 combines with J gene TRBJ2-1; 14 nucleotides agree with TRBD2. V lost 5 bases and J lost 8; bases outside the gene matches: 11. The CDR3 extends over 17 amino acids. The CDR3 region is CASSTRGLAGGKYEQFF. CDR3 sequence (DNA): TGTGCCAGCAGTACCCGCGGACTAGCGGGGGGCAAGTATGAGCAGTTCTTC.

On this clonotype itself: Just one base apart from a much larger clone, this may be a read error. The chain carries TRBV20-1 and TRBJ1-2; the D gene is possibly TRBD1 (5 bases). CDR1 DFQATT and CDR2 SNEGSKA come from the germline V gene (reference sequence). This CDR3 is 14 amino acids long. The CDR3 DNA follows: TGCAGTGCTAGAGTTGCCAGGGCTAACTATGGCCACACCTTC. It encodes CSARVARANYGHTF.

On this clonotype: This could be a read error, since a much larger clone is one nucleotide away. V and J are TRBV29-1 and TRBJ1-1; the D gene is possibly TRBD1 (6 bases). Germline CDR1 is SQVTM and CDR2 is ANQGSEA. This CDR3 spans 12 amino acids. Trimming took off 7 bases at V and 0 bases at J, with 9 bases between the two ends. The CDR3 DNA reads as TGCAGCGGTGGACAGATGAACACTGAAGCTTTCTTT. Its translation: CSGGQMNTEAFF.

The table lists this clonotype with many counts. The chain employs TRBV2 and TRBJ2-1; 11 bases align to TRBD1. Germline CDR1 and CDR2: SNHLY and FYNNEI. The CDR3 spans 13 residues. V shed 5 bases and J 8 bases; nucleotides not matched to a gene: 2. As DNA, the CDR3 is TGTGCCAGCAGTTGGACAGGGGGCGATGAGCAGTTCTTC. Amino acid sequence: CASSWTGGDEQFF.

V gene TRBV20-1 combines with J gene TRBJ2-1; TRBD2 is a possible D gene (7 bases). Trimming cost V 6 bases and J 5 bases, with 23 bases left between them. This CDR3 contains 16 residues. CDR1 is DFQATT, CDR2 SNEGSKA, per germline (reference sequence). CDR3: CSAREQGLIRNNEQFF. CDR3 DNA sequence: TGCAGTGCGAGGGAACAGGGACTAATAAGAAACAATGAGCAGTTCTTC.

Ten or more counts support this clonotype. The V and J genes are TRBV12-3 or TRBV12-4 and TRBJ2-3; D is perhaps TRBD1 (5 bases). Trimming pared 6 bases from V and 3 bases from J, leaving 10 bases between. CDR3 size: 13 residues. In DNA, the CDR3 is TGTGCCAGCAGGACAGAGAGAACAGATACGCAGTATTTT. This codes for CASRTERTDTQYF.

The V and J genes are TRBV27 and TRBJ1-5; 8 bases fit TRBD1. The CDR3 is made up of 15 amino acids. Germline loops: CDR1 MNHEY, CDR2 SMNVEV (reference sequence). With 6 bases clipped from V and 3 bases from J, the junction kept 7 bases outside the gene matches. The CDR3 DNA sequence: TGTGCCAGCAGCCCCGGGACAGGAGCCAATCAGCCCCAGCATTTT. It specifies CASSPGTGANQPQHF.

Only a few counts were recorded for this clonotype. The chain links TRBV5-1 to TRBJ2-7; no definite D call. The germline CDR1 and CDR2 sequences are SGHRS and YFSETQ. Trimming left V 2 bases short and J 4 bases short, with 10 bases between. The CDR3 loop spans 13 amino acids. For the CDR3, the DNA is TGCGCCAGCAGCTTAATAGCAGATTACGAGCAGTACTTC. It yields the protein CASSLIADYEQYF.

This clonotype was found a few times. The rearrangement joins TRBV12-3 or TRBV12-4 to TRBJ1-1, with a possible D match to TRBD1 (6 bases). This CDR3 contains 17 residues. The germline V and J ends were trimmed by 6 bases and 0 bases, with 20 bases remaining between them. The CDR3 loop reads CASRGDGQQTLNTEAFF. CDR3 DNA: TGTGCCAGCAGGGGGGACGGACAGCAAACTCTGAACACTGAAGCTTTCTTT.

As DNA, the CDR3 is TGTGCCAGCAGCGATTTGGATAGCTCCTACAATGAGCAGTACTTC. Its translation: CASSDLDSSYNEQYF. The chain carries TRBV6-6 and TRBJ2-1; D not resolved. TRBJ2-7 matches the DNA end more closely, so the J call is doubtful. The CDR3 is 15 amino acids. Germline CDR1 is MNHNY and CDR2 is SVGAGI (reference sequence).

This clonotype appeared a few times. The chain carries TRBV28 and TRBJ2-4; D unclear. The DNA matches TRBJ2-7 better at its end, which makes the J call doubtful. The CDR3 contains 14 residues. CDR1 MDHEN and CDR2 SYDVKM come from the germline V gene. The CDR3 DNA reads as TGTGCCAGCAGCCTCGAGCAGCAGGCCTACGAGCAGTACTTC. Translated, it gives CASSLEQQAYEQYF.

The chain couples TRBV9 to TRBJ2-1; D gene unclear. Germline values: CDR1 SGDLS, CDR2 YYNGEE. CDR3 length equals 12 residues. Trimming shortened V by 0 bases and J by 8 bases, and 6 bases separated the two germline ends. CDR3 sequence reads: CASSVESHEQFF. In DNA form, the CDR3 reads TGTGCCAGCAGCGTAGAAAGTCATGAGCAGTTCTTC.

This clonotype was found a few times. The rearrangement joins TRBV12-3 or TRBV12-4 to TRBJ2-1; D ambiguous. V lost 2 bases and J lost 0, with 14 bases in between. This CDR3 region has 17 residues. CDR3 in DNA: TGTGCCAGCAGTTTACGGGTGGGTCTGAGCTCCTACAATGAGCAGTTCTTC. Translating it yields CASSLRVGLSSYNEQFF.

The gene calls are TRBV15 and TRBJ1-1; 9 bases map to TRBD1. The CDR3 length is 15 residues. From germline, CDR1 is LNHNV and CDR2 YYDKDF (reference sequence). V lost 6 bases to trimming and J lost 11 bases; unmatched junction nucleotides: 16. The CDR3 nucleotides read TGTGCCACCAGGAATGAACAGGGGGCAAGGTCTTGGGCTTTCTTT. It yields the protein CATRNEQGARSWAFF.

The chain couples TRBV20-1 to TRBJ2-3; 11 bases match TRBD2. The V gene's germline CDR1 is DFQATT and CDR2 SNEGSKA (reference sequence). CDR3 length: 17 residues. Trimming took 2 bases from V and 0 from J; bases not matched to a gene: 7. The CDR3 reads CSARYPLAGGSTDTQYF. CDR3 coding DNA: TGCAGTGCTAGATACCCTCTAGCGGGGGGTAGCACAGATACGCAGTATTTT.